These T cell receptor beta chains were read from a single sample in a study of regulatory T cells in long-lasting Graves disease. Each CDR3 protein gets one entry after TCRdb re-called the multiplex PCR reads with MiXCR. The table records 650,000 to 850,000 distinct CDR3 sequences, about 30% of them present only once. The specimen comprised peripheral blood mononuclear cells (PBMCs), sampled when the disease was refractory, from a patient treated with antithyroid drugs. The receptor set was obtained from a female donor with Graves disease. Each CDR3 is given with its conserved first and last residue. Each record gives: CDR3 DNA, CDR3 protein, D gene, J gene, clone size, V gene. The D gene is left open where the match is weak. The size field is filled for only some rows; it gives once, few, many or a size class.

cdr3_nt: TGTGCCAGCAGTTTCCCCTCCGGGACAGGCTATGGCTACACCTTC
cdr3_aa: CASSFPSGTGYGYTF
d_call: TRBD1
j_call: TRBJ1-2
clone_size: many
v_call: TRBV28

cdr3_nt: TGTGCCAGCAGCTTGGTGGGACAGAACGGTCAGCCCCAGCATTTT
cdr3_aa: CASSLVGQNGQPQHF
d_call: TRBD1
j_call: TRBJ1-5
clone_size: few
v_call: TRBV5-6

cdr3_nt: TGTGCCAGCAGCCAAGAAGTGGGGGGAGATGGAGGGAACGAGCAGTACTTC
cdr3_aa: CASSQEVGGDGGNEQYF
d_call: -
j_call: TRBJ2-7
clone_size: few
v_call: TRBV3-1

cdr3_nt: TGTGCCTGGAGTGTATGGGGAGTTGGAGCTTTCTTT
cdr3_aa: CAWSVWGVGAFF
d_call: -
j_call: TRBJ1-1
clone_size: -
v_call: TRBV30

cdr3_nt: TGTGCCAGCAGCTTGGTCGGCGGGACGGAGACCCAGTACTTC
cdr3_aa: CASSLVGGTETQYF
d_call: -
j_call: TRBJ2-5
clone_size: -
v_call: TRBV7-9

cdr3_nt: TGTGCCAGCAGCTTGCATGAAAAACTGTTTTTT
cdr3_aa: CASSLHEKLFF
d_call: -
j_call: TRBJ1-4
clone_size: -
v_call: TRBV7-2

cdr3_nt: TGTGCCAGCAGTTTAAGGCGGGACTCATCCTACGAGCAGTACTTC
cdr3_aa: CASSLRRDSSYEQYF
d_call: -
j_call: TRBJ2-7
clone_size: few
v_call: TRBV12-3/TRBV12-4

cdr3_nt: TGTGCCAGCAGTTACGCGGGGGGCACGCGAACTGAAGCTTTCTTT
cdr3_aa: CASSYAGGTRTEAFF
d_call: -
j_call: TRBJ1-1
clone_size: -
v_call: TRBV6-2/TRBV6-3

cdr3_nt: TGTGCCAGCAGTTACTCCCCGGAGCATAGCAATCAGCCCCAGCATTTT
cdr3_aa: CASSYSPEHSNQPQHF
d_call: -
j_call: TRBJ1-5
clone_size: -
v_call: TRBV6-5

cdr3_nt: TGTGCCACCCAGCAAGCCTCCTATGGCTACACCTTC
cdr3_aa: CATQQASYGYTF
d_call: -
j_call: TRBJ1-2
clone_size: few
v_call: TRBV6-1

cdr3_nt: TGTGCCAGCAGCCAAGAAATAGGCTCCTATGGCTACACCTTC
cdr3_aa: CASSQEIGSYGYTF
d_call: -
j_call: TRBJ1-2
clone_size: once
v_call: TRBV14

cdr3_nt: TGTGCCAGTCCTTGGGCCAGGGAGCTGTTTTTT
cdr3_aa: CASPWARELFF
d_call: -
j_call: TRBJ2-2
clone_size: few
v_call: TRBV19

cdr3_nt: TGCAGTGCTAGAGTCTTCAGGGGGCGTGGGGGCTATGGCTACACCTTC
cdr3_aa: CSARVFRGRGGYGYTF
d_call: TRBD1
j_call: TRBJ1-2
clone_size: -
v_call: TRBV20-1

cdr3_nt: TGTGCCAGTAGTATAGGGGCGGGGGGGGCCTACGAGCAGTACTTC
cdr3_aa: CASSIGAGGAYEQYF
d_call: TRBD2
j_call: TRBJ2-7
clone_size: -
v_call: TRBV19

cdr3_nt: TGTCCCAGCAGTCTATCCGGGAGCCTTGAGCCTTATGGCTACACCTTC
cdr3_aa: CPSSLSGSLEPYGYTF
d_call: -
j_call: TRBJ1-2
clone_size: -
v_call: TRBV27

cdr3_nt: TGTGCCAGCAGTCCCGGACTAGCAAAGGGGCAGGGTGAGCAGTTCTTC
cdr3_aa: CASSPGLAKGQGEQFF
d_call: TRBD2
j_call: TRBJ2-1
clone_size: -
v_call: TRBV12-3/TRBV12-4

cdr3_nt: TGTGCCAGCAGCCACGGCCGCCTTGGAGGCACTGAAGCTTTCTTT
cdr3_aa: CASSHGRLGGTEAFF
d_call: -
j_call: TRBJ1-1
clone_size: many
v_call: TRBV6-1

cdr3_nt: TGTGCCAGTAGTATTACGGTCCTAAGCAATCAGCCCCAGCATTTT
cdr3_aa: CASSITVLSNQPQHF
d_call: -
j_call: TRBJ1-5
clone_size: few
v_call: TRBV19

cdr3_nt: TGTGCCAGCAGTTCCTTGGGCACAGATACGCAGTATTTT
cdr3_aa: CASSSLGTDTQYF
d_call: -
j_call: TRBJ2-3
clone_size: few
v_call: TRBV28

cdr3_nt: TGTGCCAGCAGATTACTAGCGGGAGTTTGGGAGACCCAGTACTTC
cdr3_aa: CASRLLAGVWETQYF
d_call: TRBD2
j_call: TRBJ2-5
clone_size: -
v_call: TRBV27

cdr3_nt: TGTGCCAGCAGTCGCGGGTACGCAGGCAGTCCGTCTGGAAACACCATATATTTT
cdr3_aa: CASSRGYAGSPSGNTIYF
d_call: -
j_call: TRBJ1-3
clone_size: -
v_call: TRBV6-1

cdr3_nt: TGCAGCGTTGGTGGCGGGGTAGAGAACACTGAAGCTTTCTTT
cdr3_aa: CSVGGGVENTEAFF
d_call: -
j_call: TRBJ1-1
clone_size: -
v_call: TRBV29-1

cdr3_nt: TGTGCCAGCAGTGGGTTGGGGGCCTCTCTCGCCGGGGAGCTGTTTTTT
cdr3_aa: CASSGLGASLAGELFF
d_call: -
j_call: TRBJ2-2
clone_size: -
v_call: TRBV2

cdr3_nt: TGCAGTGCTAGACCCCTAGCGGGAGAGTGGAACACCGGGGAGCTGTTTTTT
cdr3_aa: CSARPLAGEWNTGELFF
d_call: TRBD2
j_call: TRBJ2-2
clone_size: -
v_call: TRBV20-1

cdr3_nt: TGTGCCAGCAGCGTCATTGGGCCCCTGCAGCCCCAGCATTTT
cdr3_aa: CASSVIGPLQPQHF
d_call: -
j_call: TRBJ1-5
clone_size: -
v_call: TRBV27